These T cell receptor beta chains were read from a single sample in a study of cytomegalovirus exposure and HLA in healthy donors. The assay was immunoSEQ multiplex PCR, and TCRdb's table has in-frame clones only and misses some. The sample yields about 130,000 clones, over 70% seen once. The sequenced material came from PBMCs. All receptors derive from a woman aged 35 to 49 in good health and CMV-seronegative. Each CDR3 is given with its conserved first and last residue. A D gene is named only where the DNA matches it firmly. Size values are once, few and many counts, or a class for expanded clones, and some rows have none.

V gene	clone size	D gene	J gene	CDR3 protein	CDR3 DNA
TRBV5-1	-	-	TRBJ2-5	CASSLVTGGTQYF	TGCGCCAGCAGCTTGGTTACCGGGGGGACCCAGTACTTC
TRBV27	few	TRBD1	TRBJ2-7	CASGIGQGASEQYF	TGTGCCAGCGGAATTGGACAGGGGGCGTCTGAGCAGTACTTC
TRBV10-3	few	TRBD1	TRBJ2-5	CAISPGGWETQYF	TGTGCCATCAGTCCAGGGGGATGGGAGACCCAGTACTTC
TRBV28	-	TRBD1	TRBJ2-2	CASSPTGGIKTGELFF	TGTGCCAGCAGTCCGACAGGGGGAATTAAAACCGGGGAGCTGTTTTTT
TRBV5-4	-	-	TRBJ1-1	CASSLEGANTEAFF	TGTGCCAGCAGCTTGGAAGGGGCGAACACTGAAGCTTTCTTT
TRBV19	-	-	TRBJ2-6	CASTEGAGANVLTF	TGTGCCAGTACCGAAGGGGCTGGGGCCAACGTCCTGACTTTC
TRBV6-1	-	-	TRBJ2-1	CASSEQGFEQFF	TGTGCCAGCAGTGAACAGGGATTTGAGCAGTTCTTC
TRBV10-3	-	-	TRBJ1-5	CAISERQGGNQPQHF	TGTGCCATCAGTGAACGGCAGGGTGGCAATCAGCCCCAGCATTTT
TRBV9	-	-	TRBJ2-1	CASSVAPSENEQFF	TGTGCCAGCAGCGTAGCTCCTAGCGAAAATGAGCAGTTCTTC
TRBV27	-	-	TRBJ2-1	CASSLTGGEQFF	TGTGCCAGCAGTTTAACCGGGGGTGAGCAGTTCTTC
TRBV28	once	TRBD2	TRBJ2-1	CASSRSGAAYNEQFF	TGTGCCAGCAGCCGTAGCGGGGCCGCCTACAATGAGCAGTTCTTC
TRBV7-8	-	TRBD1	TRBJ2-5	CASSLGGEGAGETQYF	TGTGCCAGCAGCTTAGGCGGCGAGGGGGCTGGGGAGACCCAGTACTTC
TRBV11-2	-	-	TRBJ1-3	CASSLAGGNTIYF	TGTGCCAGCAGCTTGGCAGGGGGAAACACCATATATTTT
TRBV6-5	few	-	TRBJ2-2	CASSYLIAGELFF	TGTGCCAGCAGTTACTTAATTGCCGGGGAGCTGTTTTTT
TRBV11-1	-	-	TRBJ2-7	CASSRTAYSQDDEQYF	TGTGCCAGCAGCCGGACAGCCTACTCCCAGGATGACGAGCAGTACTTC
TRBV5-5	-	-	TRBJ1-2	CASSLVTGYGYTF	TGTGCCAGCAGCTTGGTGACAGGTTATGGCTACACCTTC
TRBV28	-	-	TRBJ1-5	CASSLAGSYGNQPQHF	TGTGCCAGCAGTTTGGCAGGAAGTTATGGCAATCAGCCCCAGCATTTT
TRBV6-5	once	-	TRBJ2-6	CASSGVNSGANVLTF	TGTGCCAGCAGTGGAGTAAACTCTGGGGCCAACGTCCTGACTTTC
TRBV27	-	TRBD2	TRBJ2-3	CASSPVTSGDTDTQYF	TGTGCCAGCAGTCCCGTGACTAGCGGGGATACAGATACGCAGTATTTT
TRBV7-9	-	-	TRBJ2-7	CASSSDYEQYF	TGTGCCAGCTCTAGCGACTACGAGCAGTACTTC
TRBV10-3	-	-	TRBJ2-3	CAICAGGWGDTQYF	TGTGCCATCTGCGCTGGAGGTTGGGGAGATACGCAGTATTTT
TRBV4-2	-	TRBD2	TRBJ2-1	CASSQETSGYNEQFF	TGTGCCAGCAGCCAAGAAACTAGCGGCTACAATGAGCAGTTCTTC
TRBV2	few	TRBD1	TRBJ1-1	CASTQQGQGNTEAFF	TGTGCCAGCACCCAACAGGGACAGGGGAACACTGAAGCTTTCTTT
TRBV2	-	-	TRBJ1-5	CASSERGGTYSNQPQHF	TGTGCCAGCAGTGAAAGGGGCGGGACCTATAGCAATCAGCCCCAGCATTTT
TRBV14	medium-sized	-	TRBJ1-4	CASSQDRGRKEKLFF	TGTGCCAGCAGCCAAGATCGGGGAAGGAAGGAAAAACTGTTTTTT
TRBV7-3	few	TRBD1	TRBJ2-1	CASSSNTLLTGKEEQFF	TGTGCCAGCAGCTCCAACACCTTGCTGACAGGGAAGGAGGAGCAGTTCTTC
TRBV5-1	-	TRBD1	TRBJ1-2	CASGQGGLYGYTF	TGCGCCAGCGGACAGGGGGGCCTCTATGGCTACACCTTC
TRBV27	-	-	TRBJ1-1	CASRPSWRDTEAFF	TGTGCCAGCAGACCATCGTGGAGGGACACTGAAGCTTTCTTT
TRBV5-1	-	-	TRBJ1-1	CASSLWAGENTEAFF	TGCGCCAGCAGCTTGTGGGCAGGGGAGAACACTGAAGCTTTCTTT
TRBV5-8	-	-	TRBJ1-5	CASSLGGWGNQPQHF	TGTGCCAGCAGCTTAGGGGGTTGGGGCAATCAGCCCCAGCATTTT
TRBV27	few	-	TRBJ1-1	CASKLTGQNTEAFF	TGTGCCAGCAAACTAACAGGGCAGAACACTGAAGCTTTCTTT
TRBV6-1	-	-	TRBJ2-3	CASSDGSSTDTQYF	TGTGCCAGCAGTGATGGGAGTAGCACAGATACGCAGTATTTT
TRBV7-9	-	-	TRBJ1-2	CASSKPEGLANYGYTF	TGTGCCAGCAGCAAACCCGAGGGACTAGCTAACTATGGCTACACCTTC
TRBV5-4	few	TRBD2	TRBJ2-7	CASSLGWGKREIGEQYF	TGTGCCAGCAGCTTGGGGTGGGGCAAGCGGGAGATAGGCGAGCAGTACTTC
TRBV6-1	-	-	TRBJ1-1	CASRNGVSTEAFF	TGTGCCAGCAGGAACGGGGTGAGCACTGAAGCTTTCTTT
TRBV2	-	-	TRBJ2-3	CASSRILLGPTSTDTQYF	TGTGCCAGCAGCCGAATCCTTCTAGGTCCTACCAGCACAGATACGCAGTATTTT
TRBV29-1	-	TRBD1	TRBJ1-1	CSGRQGAKTEAFF	TGCAGCGGTCGACAGGGGGCAAAGACTGAAGCTTTCTTT
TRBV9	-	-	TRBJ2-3	CASSVGGPDTQYF	TGTGCCAGCAGCGTAGGAGGGCCAGATACGCAGTATTTT
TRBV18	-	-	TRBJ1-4	CASSPRDPPNEKLFF	TGTGCCAGCTCACCACGCGATCCGCCTAATGAAAAACTGTTTTTT
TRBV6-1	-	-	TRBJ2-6	CASSEVSSGANVLTF	TGTGCCAGCAGTGAAGTCAGCTCTGGGGCCAACGTCCTGACTTTC
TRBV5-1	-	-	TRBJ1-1	CASSLGQDTEAFF	TGCGCCAGCAGTTTGGGGCAGGACACTGAAGCTTTCTTT
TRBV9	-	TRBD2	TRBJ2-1	CASSPGEGLGYNEQFF	TGTGCCAGCAGCCCGGGGGAGGGCCTTGGATACAATGAGCAGTTCTTC
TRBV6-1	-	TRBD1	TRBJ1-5	CASSGTGKQPQHF	TGTGCCAGCAGTGGGACAGGGAAGCAGCCCCAGCATTTT
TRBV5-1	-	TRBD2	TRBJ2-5	CASSSTPGLAGKETQYF	TGCGCCAGCAGCTCTACACCGGGACTAGCGGGAAAAGAGACCCAGTACTTC
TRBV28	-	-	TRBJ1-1	CASKPSGTEAFF	TGTGCCAGCAAACCTTCGGGGACTGAAGCTTTCTTT
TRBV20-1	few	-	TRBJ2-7	CSASKLSEQYF	TGCAGTGCTAGCAAGCTTAGCGAGCAGTACTTC
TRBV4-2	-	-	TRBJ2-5	CASSQDSGVETQYF	TGTGCCAGCAGCCAAGATTCAGGGGTGGAGACCCAGTACTTC
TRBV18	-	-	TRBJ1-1	CASSPYRSNTEAFF	TGTGCCAGCTCACCCTACCGGTCGAACACTGAAGCTTTCTTT
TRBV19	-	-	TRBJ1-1	CASSRPGHIMNTEAFF	TGTGCCAGTAGTAGACCGGGACATATTATGAACACTGAAGCTTTCTTT
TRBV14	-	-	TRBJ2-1	CASSPGRGRAKWNEQFF	TGTGCCAGCAGCCCCGGTAGGGGGAGGGCGAAATGGAATGAGCAGTTCTTC
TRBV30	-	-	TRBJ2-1	CAWSEQGGNEQFF	TGTGCCTGGAGTGAACAGGGTGGCAATGAGCAGTTCTTC
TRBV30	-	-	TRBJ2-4	CAGGGANKNIQYF	TGTGCCGGAGGGGGGGCCAACAAAAACATTCAGTACTTC
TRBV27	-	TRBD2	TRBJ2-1	CASSLAGVNEQFF	TGTGCCAGCAGTCTAGCGGGGGTCAATGAGCAGTTCTTC